Each of the 19 T cell receptor beta chains below was sequenced from the same sample in a study of blood T cell repertoires in COVID-19. The assay was immunoSEQ multiplex PCR, and TCRdb's table has in-frame clones only and misses some. The repertoire includes about 87,000 clones, over 80% of them detected once, and 2% to 2.5% sits in the top ten. Sample: peripheral blood. All receptors come from a woman aged 70-85 years with acute or convalescent COVID-19.

The rearrangement uses TRBV7-9 and TRBJ1-2; TRBD1 is a possible D gene (6 bases). The CDR3 loop spans 18 amino acids. Germline V gene data show CDR1 as SEHNR and CDR2 as FQNEAQ (reference sequence). V was shortened by 0 bases and J by 7 bases, with 24 bases between the two germline ends. CDR3 loop: CASSLAFGTSSWGFGYTF. CDR3 DNA sequence: TGTGCCAGCAGCTTAGCGTTTGGGACATCTTCCTGGGGGTTTGGCTACACCTTC.

The chain's CDR3 is CASSREGSTNEKLFF. CDR3 sequence (DNA): TGTGCCAGCTCACGGGAGGGTTCAACTAATGAAAAACTGTTTTTT. This chain joins TRBV18 and TRBJ1-4; unclear D gene. CDR1 KGHSH and CDR2 LQKENI come from the germline V gene. This CDR3 region has 15 residues. V was shortened by 4 bases and J by 0 bases, with 9 bases between the two germline ends. The full variable domain, in which reference TRBV18 and TRBJ1-4 provide the parts outside the CDR3, is NAGVMQNPRHLVRRRGQEARLRCSPMKGHSHVYWYRQLPEEGLKFMVYLQKENIIDESGMPKERFSAEFPKEGPSILRIQQVVRGDSAAYFCASSREGSTNEKLFFGSGTQLSVL.

V is TRBV7-3 and J is TRBJ2-7, with TRBD1 matching 8 bases. Trimming removed 5 bases from V and 2 bases from J; junction bases left unmatched: 8. Germline loops: CDR1 SGHTA, CDR2 FQGTGA. The CDR3 runs 15 residues. The CDR3 nucleotides read TGTGCCAGCAGCATCTCCGGGACAGGAGCCTACGAGCAGTACTTC. It is translated as CASSISGTGAYEQYF.

The gene calls are TRBV6-5 and TRBJ1-3; D is unclear. CDR1 and CDR2 (germline): MNHEY, SVGAGI. The CDR3 length is 15 residues. Trimming cost V 5 bases and J 2 bases, with 13 bases left between them. DNA of the CDR3: TGTGCCAGCAGTCAAAGCGGGAACACTGGAAACACCATATATTTT. Its translation is CASSQSGNTGNTIYF.

This chain's CDR3 is CASSPSLAGDLSNNIQYF. The CDR3 DNA follows: TGTGCCAGCAGCCCCTCCCTAGCGGGGGACCTATCTAACAACATTCAGTACTTC. V is TRBV6-4 and J is TRBJ2-4; the match to TRBD2 covers 10 bases. The germline V gene encodes CDR1 MRHNA and CDR2 SNTAGT. This CDR3 spans 18 amino acids. The J segment lost 7 bases and the V segment lost 6 bases, leaving 18 bases of the junction unmatched.

The V and J genes are TRBV4-1 and TRBJ1-1, with 9 bases matching TRBD1. The junction had 11 bases not matched to a gene; V was cut back by 4 bases and J by 11 bases. From germline, CDR1 is MGHRA and CDR2 YSYEKL. The CDR3 consists of 14 residues. CDR3 in DNA: TGCGCCAGCAGCCGAGGACAGGGGCATAGTCCGGCTTTCTTT. This codes for CASSRGQGHSPAFF.

The chain carries TRBV28 and TRBJ1-2, with TRBD1 as a possible D gene (5 bases). The CDR3 is 13 amino acids. Looked up from germline, CDR1 is MDHEN and CDR2 is SYDVKM. Trimming cost V 5 bases and J 3 bases, with 10 bases left between them. CDR3 nucleotides: TGTGCCAGCAGTGAGACAGTGGACTATGGCTACACCTTC. This gives the protein CASSETVDYGYTF.

This clone has only a few counts. The chain is built from TRBV7-3 and TRBJ2-1; the match to TRBD2 covers 7 bases. CDR3 size: 16 residues. Germline V CDR1 and CDR2: SGHTA, FQGTGA. V was clipped by 2 bases and J by 0 bases; unmatched bases: 4. CDR3 region: CASSLDGGGSYNEQFF. CDR3 nucleotide sequence: TGTGCCAGCAGCTTAGACGGCGGGGGCTCCTACAATGAGCAGTTCTTC. Variable domain in full (rest from reference TRBV7-3 and TRBJ2-1): GAGVSQTPSNKVTEKGKYVELRCDPISGHTALYWYRQSLGQGPEFLIYFQGTGAADDSGLPNDRFFAVRPEGSVSTLKIQRTERGDSAVYLCASSLDGGGSYNEQFFGPGTRLTVL.

The gene calls are TRBV19 and TRBJ1-2; D unclear. The CDR3 length is 15 residues. Germline CDR1 is LNHDA and CDR2 is SQIVND (reference sequence). V was pared by 1 base and J by 2 bases, with 11 bases between. The CDR3 protein is CASSIARNLNYGYTF. The CDR3 nucleotides are TGTGCCAGTAGTATAGCCAGGAACCTCAACTATGGCTACACCTTC. The whole variable domain, filled in from reference TRBV19 and TRBJ1-2, reads DGGITQSPKYLFRKEGQNVTLSCEQNLNHDAMYWYRQDPGQGLRLIYYSQIVNDFQKGDIAEGYSVSREKKESFPLTVTSAQKNPTAFYLCASSIARNLNYGYTFGSGTRLTVV.

The V gene is TRBV6-5, the J gene TRBJ2-1; TRBD2 is a possible D gene (5 bases). CDR3 length: 15 amino acids. V shed 6 bases and J shed 2 bases, with 14 bases lying between them. Germline V lookup: CDR1 MNHEY, CDR2 SVGAGI. The CDR3 is CASSPGNPPYNEQFF. CDR3 DNA: TGTGCCAGCAGCCCCGGGAACCCCCCCTACAATGAGCAGTTCTTC.

The chain couples TRBV7-9 to TRBJ2-7; 7 nucleotides match TRBD1. Germline trimming cut 4 bases from V and 1 base from J; bases unmatched to any gene: 7. Germline CDR1 is SEHNR and CDR2 is FQNEAQ (reference sequence). This CDR3 comprises 15 residues. The CDR3 sequence: CASSSGTEKSYEQYF. The CDR3 nucleotides are TGTGCCAGCAGCTCAGGGACAGAAAAATCCTACGAGCAGTACTTC.

This chain connects TRBV6-5 to TRBJ1-2; D may be TRBD1 (5 bases). V was cut by 1 base and J by 0 bases, with 12 bases left in between. The CDR3 has 16 amino acids. Germline CDR1 reads MNHEY; CDR2 reads SVGAGI. CDR3 DNA sequence: TGTGCCAGCAGTTACTACCCAGGGAATACTAACTATGGCTACACCTTC. Translating it yields CASSYYPGNTNYGYTF.

J is TRBJ2-3 and V is TRBV10-1; no clear D. Germline loops: CDR1 WNHNN, CDR2 SYGVQD (reference sequence). CDR3 length: 16 residues. The germline V and J ends were trimmed by 2 bases and 4 bases, with 16 bases remaining between them. The DNA of the CDR3 is TGCGCCAGCAGTGAGCTCAAGCTATTTTCGGCAGATACGCAGTATTTT. Amino acids: CASSELKLFSADTQYF.

J is TRBJ2-7 and V is TRBV10-3, with TRBD1 matching 8 bases. CDR1 is ENHRY, CDR2 SYGVKD, per germline. V lost 10 bases to trimming and J lost 1 base; unmatched junction nucleotides: 9. This CDR3 is 14 amino acids long. The CDR3 DNA reads TGTGCCACCCTTCCGGGACAGGAGTCCTACGAGCAGTACTTC. Its protein is CATLPGQESYEQYF.

The table lists this clone with a few counts. This chain joins TRBV6-6 and TRBJ2-5; 14 bases are shared with TRBD2. The CDR3 consists of 15 residues. The germline V gene encodes CDR1 MNHNY and CDR2 SVGAGI (reference sequence). V shed 5 bases, J shed 5 bases, and the junction held 4 bases outside the gene matches. For the CDR3, the DNA is TGTGCCAGCAGTCAGGGACTAGCGGGGGTGGAGACCCAGTACTTC. Residues: CASSQGLAGVETQYF.

For the CDR3, the DNA is TGCGCCAGCAGCTTGGATCGAGACAGCTACTCTGGGGCCAACGTCCTGACTTTC. The encoded protein is CASSLDRDSYSGANVLTF. This rearrangement joins TRBV5-1 to TRBJ2-6, with D tentatively TRBD1 (5 bases). Per germline, CDR1 SGHRS and CDR2 YFSETQ. The CDR3 is 18 amino acids. Trimming took 0 bases from V and 0 from J, leaving 13 bases between them.

The CDR3, as DNA: TGTGCCAGCACGGGACAGGGGGCTTATGGCTACACCTTC. Protein sequence: CASTGQGAYGYTF. V usage is TRBV2 and J usage is TRBJ1-2; 12 bases map to TRBD1. The CDR3 extends over 13 amino acids. Germline-derived CDR1 and CDR2 are SNHLY and FYNNEI. The V and J ends lost 7 bases and 5 bases, in that order; junction bases with no gene match: 2. Based on the CDR3 plus reference TRBV2 and TRBJ1-2, the full variable domain is EPEVTQTPSHQVTQMGQEVILRCVPISNHLYFYWYRQILGQKVEFLVSFYNNEISEKSEIFDDQFSVERPDGSNFTLKIRSTKLEDSAMYFCASTGQGAYGYTFGSGTRLTVV.

This rearrangement joins TRBV5-1 to TRBJ2-7; D is perhaps TRBD1 (6 bases). Germline CDR1 and CDR2: SGHRS and YFSETQ. V was shortened by 4 bases and J by 2 bases, with 16 bases between the two germline ends. The CDR3 has 15 amino acids. CDR3 sequence: CASSGGAGATYEQYF. The DNA for the CDR3 is TGCGCCAGCAGCGGTGGGGCAGGGGCAACCTACGAGCAGTACTTC.

The chain links TRBV11-2 to TRBJ2-2; D is undetermined. Germline V lookup: CDR1 SGHAT, CDR2 FQNNGV. Trimming took 3 bases from V and 7 from J, leaving 6 bases between them. The CDR3 length is 12 residues. The CDR3 DNA is TGTGCCAGCAGCTTGGCAGTCGGGGAGCTGTTTTTT. Its protein is CASSLAVGELFF.